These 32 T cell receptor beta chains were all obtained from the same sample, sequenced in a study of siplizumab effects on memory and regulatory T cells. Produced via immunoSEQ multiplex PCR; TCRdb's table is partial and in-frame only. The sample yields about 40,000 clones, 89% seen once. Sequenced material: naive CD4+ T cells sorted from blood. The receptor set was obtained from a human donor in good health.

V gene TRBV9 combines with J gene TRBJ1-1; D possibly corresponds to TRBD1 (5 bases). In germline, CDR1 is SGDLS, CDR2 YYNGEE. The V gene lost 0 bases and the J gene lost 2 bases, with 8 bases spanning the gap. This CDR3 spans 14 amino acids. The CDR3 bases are TGTGCCAGCAGCGTAGTCGGGACCAACACTGAAGCTTTCTTT. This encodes CASSVVGTNTEAFF. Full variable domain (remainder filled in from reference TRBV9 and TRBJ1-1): DSGVTQTPKHLITATGQRVTLRCSPRSGDLSVYWYQQSLDQGLQFLIQYYNGEERAKGNILERFSAQQFPDLHSELNLSSLELGDSALYFCASSVVGTNTEAFFGQGTRLTVV.

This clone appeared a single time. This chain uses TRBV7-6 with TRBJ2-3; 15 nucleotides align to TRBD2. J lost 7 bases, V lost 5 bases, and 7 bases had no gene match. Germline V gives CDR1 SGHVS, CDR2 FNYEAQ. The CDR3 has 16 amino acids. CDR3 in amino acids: CASSIEGTSGGYTQYF. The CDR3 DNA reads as TGTGCCAGCAGCATCGAGGGGACTAGCGGGGGGTATACGCAGTATTTT.

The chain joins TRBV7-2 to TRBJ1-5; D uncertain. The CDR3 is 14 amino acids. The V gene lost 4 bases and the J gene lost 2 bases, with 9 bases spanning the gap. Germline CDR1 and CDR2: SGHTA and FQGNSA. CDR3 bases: TGTGCCAGCAGCTCCCGGACTGGCAATCAGCCCCAGCATTTT. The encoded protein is CASSSRTGNQPQHF.

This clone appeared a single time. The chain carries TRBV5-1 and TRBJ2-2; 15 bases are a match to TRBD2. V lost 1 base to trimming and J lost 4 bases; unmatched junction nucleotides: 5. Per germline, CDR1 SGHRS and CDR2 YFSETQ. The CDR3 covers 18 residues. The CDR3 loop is CASSLPGLAGGGTGELFF. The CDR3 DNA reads TGCGCCAGCAGCTTGCCGGGACTAGCGGGGGGAGGCACCGGGGAGCTGTTTTTT.

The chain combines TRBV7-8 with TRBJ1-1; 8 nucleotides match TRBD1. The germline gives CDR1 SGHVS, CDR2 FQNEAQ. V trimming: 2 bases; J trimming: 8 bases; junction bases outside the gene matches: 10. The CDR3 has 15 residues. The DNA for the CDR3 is TGTGCCAGCAGCTTATTTGGGCAGGGGGCTACGGAAGCTTTCTTT. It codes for CASSLFGQGATEAFF.

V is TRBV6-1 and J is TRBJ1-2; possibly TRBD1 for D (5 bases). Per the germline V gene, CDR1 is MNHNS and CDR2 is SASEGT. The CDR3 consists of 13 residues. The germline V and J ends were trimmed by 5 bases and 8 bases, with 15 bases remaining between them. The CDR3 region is CASSPPGARGYTF. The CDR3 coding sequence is TGTGCCAGCAGTCCCCCCGGGGCGCGGGGCTACACCTTC.

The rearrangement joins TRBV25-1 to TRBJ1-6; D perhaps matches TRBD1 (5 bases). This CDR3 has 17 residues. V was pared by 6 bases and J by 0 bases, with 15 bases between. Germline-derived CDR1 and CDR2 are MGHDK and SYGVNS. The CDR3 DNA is TGTGCCAGCAGCCGCGACAGAGCTGACTCCTATAATTCACCCCTCCACTTT. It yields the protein CASSRDRADSYNSPLHF. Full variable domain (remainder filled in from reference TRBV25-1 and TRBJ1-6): EADIYQTPRYLVIGTGKKITLECSQTMGHDKMYWYQQDPGMELHLIHYSYGVNSTEKGDLSSESTVSRIRTEHFPLTLESARPSHTSQYLCASSRDRADSYNSPLHFGNGTRLTVT.

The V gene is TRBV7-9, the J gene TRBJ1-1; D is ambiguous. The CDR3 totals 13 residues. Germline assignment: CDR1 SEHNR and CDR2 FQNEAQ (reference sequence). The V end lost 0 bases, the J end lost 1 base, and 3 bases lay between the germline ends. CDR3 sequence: CASSLAENTEAFF. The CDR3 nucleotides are TGTGCCAGCAGCTTAGCTGAGAACACTGAAGCTTTCTTT.

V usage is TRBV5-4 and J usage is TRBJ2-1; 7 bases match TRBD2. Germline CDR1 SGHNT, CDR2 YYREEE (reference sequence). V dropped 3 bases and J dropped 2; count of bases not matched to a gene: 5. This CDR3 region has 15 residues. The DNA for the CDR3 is TGTGCCAGCAGCTCTGGAGCGGGGACCTACAATGAGCAGTTCTTC. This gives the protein CASSSGAGTYNEQFF.

The CDR3 spells CASSYRGDQETQYF. CDR3 sequence (DNA): TGTGCCAGCAGCTACAGGGGGGACCAAGAGACCCAGTACTTC. V is TRBV5-4 and J is TRBJ2-5; 8 nucleotides line up with TRBD1. The CDR3 runs to 14 residues. The V gene's germline CDR1 is SGHNT and CDR2 YYREEE (reference sequence). V shed 3 bases and J 0 bases; nucleotides not matched to a gene: 1.

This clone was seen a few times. This CDR3 reads CAITLRDNYGYTF. As DNA, the CDR3 is TGTGCCATCACCCTCAGAGATAACTATGGCTACACCTTC. V and J are TRBV10-3 and TRBJ1-2; D remains ambiguous. Trimming left V 7 bases short and J 1 base short, with 10 bases between. Germline V lookup: CDR1 ENHRY, CDR2 SYGVKD. The CDR3 is 13 residues long.

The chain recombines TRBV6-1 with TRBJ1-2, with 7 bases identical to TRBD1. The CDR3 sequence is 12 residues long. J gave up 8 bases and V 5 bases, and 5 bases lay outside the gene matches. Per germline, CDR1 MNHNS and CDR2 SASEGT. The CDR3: CASSSKDRGYTF. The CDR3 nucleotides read TGTGCCAGCAGTTCGAAGGACAGGGGCTACACCTTC.

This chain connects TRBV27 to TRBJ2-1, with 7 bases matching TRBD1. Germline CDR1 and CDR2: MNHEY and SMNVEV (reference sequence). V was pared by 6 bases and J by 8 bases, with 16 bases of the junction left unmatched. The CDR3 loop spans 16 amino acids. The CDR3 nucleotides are TGTGCCAGCAGCCGGCCCTTAGGGGGCGCGGTTGATGAGCAGTTCTTC. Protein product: CASSRPLGGAVDEQFF.

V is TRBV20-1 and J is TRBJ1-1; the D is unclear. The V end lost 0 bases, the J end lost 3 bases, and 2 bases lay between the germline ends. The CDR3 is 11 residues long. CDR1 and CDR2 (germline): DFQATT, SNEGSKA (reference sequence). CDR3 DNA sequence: TGCAGTGCTAGAGAGTACACTGAAGCTTTCTTT. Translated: CSAREYTEAFF.

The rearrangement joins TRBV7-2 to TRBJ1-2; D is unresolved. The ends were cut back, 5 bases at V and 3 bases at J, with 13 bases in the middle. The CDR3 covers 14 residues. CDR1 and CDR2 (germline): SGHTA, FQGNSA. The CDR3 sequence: CASSPDARDYGYTF. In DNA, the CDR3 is TGTGCCAGCAGCCCCGATGCAAGGGACTATGGCTACACCTTC.

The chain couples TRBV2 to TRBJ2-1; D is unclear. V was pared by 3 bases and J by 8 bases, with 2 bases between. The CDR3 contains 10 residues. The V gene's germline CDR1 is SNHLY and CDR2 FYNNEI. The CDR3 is CASSDYEQFF. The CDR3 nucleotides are TGTGCCAGCAGTGACTATGAGCAGTTCTTC.

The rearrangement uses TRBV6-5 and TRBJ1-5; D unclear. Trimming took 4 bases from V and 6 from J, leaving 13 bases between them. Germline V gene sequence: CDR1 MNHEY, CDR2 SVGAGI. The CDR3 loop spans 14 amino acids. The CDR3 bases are TGTGCCAGCAGTTTAATGCGCGGGCTTCAGCCCCAGCATTTT. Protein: CASSLMRGLQPQHF.

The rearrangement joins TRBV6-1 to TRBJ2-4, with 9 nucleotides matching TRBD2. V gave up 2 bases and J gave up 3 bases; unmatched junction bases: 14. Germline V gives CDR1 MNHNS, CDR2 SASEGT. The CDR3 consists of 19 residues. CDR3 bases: TGTGCCAGCAGTGAACTCGGCGGGGGGGCATTTATGATCAAAAACATTCAGTACTTC. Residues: CASSELGGGAFMIKNIQYF.

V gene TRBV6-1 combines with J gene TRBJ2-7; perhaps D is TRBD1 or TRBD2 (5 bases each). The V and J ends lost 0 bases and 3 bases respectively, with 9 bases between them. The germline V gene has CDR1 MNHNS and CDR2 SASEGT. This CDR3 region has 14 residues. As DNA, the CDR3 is TGTGCCAGCAGTGAAGCGGGACGGAGCTACGAGCAGTACTTC. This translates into CASSEAGRSYEQYF.

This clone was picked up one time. The DNA of the CDR3 is TGCGCCAGCAGCCAAGAATCGCCCAGGGTGGATCAGCCCCAGCATTTT. It translates to CASSQESPRVDQPQHF. The chain has TRBV4-1 and TRBJ1-5, with D maybe TRBD1 (5 bases). CDR1 and CDR2 from the germline V gene are MGHRA and YSYEKL. This CDR3 contains 16 residues. Trimming took 0 bases from V and 5 from J, leaving 14 bases between them.

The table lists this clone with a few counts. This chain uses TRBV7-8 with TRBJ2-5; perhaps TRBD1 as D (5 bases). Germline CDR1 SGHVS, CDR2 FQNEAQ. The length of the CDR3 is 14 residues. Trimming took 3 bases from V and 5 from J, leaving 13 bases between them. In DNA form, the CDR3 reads TGTGCCAGCAGCTTCAGGGCCCTACGGGAGACCCAGTACTTC. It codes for CASSFRALRETQYF.

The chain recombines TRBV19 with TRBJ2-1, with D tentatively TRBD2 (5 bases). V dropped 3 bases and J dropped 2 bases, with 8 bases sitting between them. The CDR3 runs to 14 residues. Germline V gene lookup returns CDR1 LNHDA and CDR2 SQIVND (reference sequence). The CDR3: CASSIGLAYNEQFF. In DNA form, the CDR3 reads TGTGCCAGTAGTATCGGACTGGCCTACAATGAGCAGTTCTTC.

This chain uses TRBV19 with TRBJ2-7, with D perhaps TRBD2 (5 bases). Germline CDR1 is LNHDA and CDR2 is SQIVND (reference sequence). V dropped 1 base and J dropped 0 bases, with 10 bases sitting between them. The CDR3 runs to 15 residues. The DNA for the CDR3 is TGTGCCAGTAGTATAGGTGGCAGCGGCTCCTACGAGCAGTACTTC. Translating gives CASSIGGSGSYEQYF.

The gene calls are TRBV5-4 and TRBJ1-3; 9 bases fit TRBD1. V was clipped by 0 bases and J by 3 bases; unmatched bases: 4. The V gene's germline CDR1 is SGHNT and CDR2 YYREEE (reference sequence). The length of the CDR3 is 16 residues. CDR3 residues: CASSLGTGGRGNTIYF. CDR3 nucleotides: TGTGCCAGCAGCTTGGGTACAGGGGGCCGTGGAAACACCATATATTTT.

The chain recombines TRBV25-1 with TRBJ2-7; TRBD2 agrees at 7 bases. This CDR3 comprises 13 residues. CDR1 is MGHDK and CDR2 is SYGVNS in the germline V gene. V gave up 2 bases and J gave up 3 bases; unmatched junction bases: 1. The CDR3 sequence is CASSEPGGYEQYF. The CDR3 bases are TGTGCCAGCAGTGAACCGGGGGGCTACGAGCAGTACTTC.

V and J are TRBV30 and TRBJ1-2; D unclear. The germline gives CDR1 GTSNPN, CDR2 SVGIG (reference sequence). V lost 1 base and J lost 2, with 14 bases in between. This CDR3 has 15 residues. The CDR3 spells CAWSGAARRNYGYTF. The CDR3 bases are TGTGCCTGGAGTGGGGCGGCCAGGCGCAACTATGGCTACACCTTC.

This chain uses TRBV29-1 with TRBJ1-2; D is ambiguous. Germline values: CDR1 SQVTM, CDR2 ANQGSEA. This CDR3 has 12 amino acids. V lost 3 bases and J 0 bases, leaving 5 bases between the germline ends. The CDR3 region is CSVESTNYGYTF. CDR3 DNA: TGCAGCGTTGAGTCCACTAACTATGGCTACACCTTC. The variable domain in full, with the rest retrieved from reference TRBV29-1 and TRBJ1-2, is SAVISQKPSRDICQRGTSLTIQCQVDSQVTMMFWYRQQPGQSLTLIATANQGSEATYESGFVIDKFPISRPNLTFSTLTVSNMSPEDSSIYLCSVESTNYGYTFGSGTRLTVV.

In DNA form, the CDR3 reads TGTGCCAGCAGTTTAGCACAGGGGGGTAACTATGGCTACACCTTC. Encoded protein: CASSLAQGGNYGYTF. This chain joins TRBV27 and TRBJ1-2, with TRBD1 matching 8 bases. Trimming removed 2 bases from V and 1 base from J; junction bases left unmatched: 3. CDR1 MNHEY and CDR2 SMNVEV come from the germline V gene (reference sequence). CDR3 length: 15 residues.

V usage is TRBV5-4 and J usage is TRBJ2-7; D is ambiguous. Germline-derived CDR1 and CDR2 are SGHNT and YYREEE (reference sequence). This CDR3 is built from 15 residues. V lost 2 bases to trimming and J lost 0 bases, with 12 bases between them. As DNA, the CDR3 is TGTGCCAGCAGCTTTCTCCCGGAGAGCTCCTACGAGCAGTACTTC. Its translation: CASSFLPESSYEQYF.

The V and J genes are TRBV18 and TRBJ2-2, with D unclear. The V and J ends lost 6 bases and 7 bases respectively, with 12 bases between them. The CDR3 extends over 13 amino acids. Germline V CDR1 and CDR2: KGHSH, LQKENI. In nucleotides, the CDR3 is TGTGCCAGCTCGCCCGGAAGTGGCGGGGAGCTGTTTTTT. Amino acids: CASSPGSGGELFF.

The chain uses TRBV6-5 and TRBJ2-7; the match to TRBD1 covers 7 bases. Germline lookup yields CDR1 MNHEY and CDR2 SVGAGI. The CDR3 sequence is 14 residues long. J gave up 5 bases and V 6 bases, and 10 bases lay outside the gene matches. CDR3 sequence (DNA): TGTGCCAGCAGCAGGGACAGAACTCGGGACGAGCAGTACTTC. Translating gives CASSRDRTRDEQYF.

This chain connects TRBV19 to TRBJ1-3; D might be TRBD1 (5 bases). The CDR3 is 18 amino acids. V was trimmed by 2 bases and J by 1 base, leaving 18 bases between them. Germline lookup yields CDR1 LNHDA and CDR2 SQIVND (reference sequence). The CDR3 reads CASSIRTRLLISGNTIYF. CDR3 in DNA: TGTGCCAGTAGTATACGGACACGACTGCTGATTTCTGGAAACACCATATATTTT.